This is a list of T cell receptor beta chains from one sample in a study of blood T cell repertoires in COVID-19. Clones were read by immunoSEQ multiplex PCR, and TCRdb kept only the in-frame ones, dropping some. The top ten hold roughly 2.9% of the sample, which has roughly 250,000 clones, 80% to 85% seen once. What was sequenced was peripheral blood. Every receptor here comes from an older woman with active or convalescent COVID-19. Both conserved end residues are part of each CDR3. A D gene is named only where the DNA matches it firmly. Only some rows state a clone size, as once, few, many or a class for expanded clones.

V gene	J gene	clone size	D gene	CDR3 protein	CDR3 DNA
TRBV12-3/TRBV12-4	TRBJ1-2	few	TRBD1	CASNSGGYDGYTF	TGTGCCAGCAACTCAGGGGGGTATGATGGCTACACCTTC
TRBV2	TRBJ1-2	.	.	CASSGGSSYIRAEVDYTF	TGTGCCAGCAGTGGTGGGAGTTCGTATATTCGGGCCGAGGTTGACTACACCTTC
TRBV19	TRBJ1-1	few	.	CASSLSGSGVGLNTEAFF	TGTGCCAGTAGTCTCTCCGGGAGCGGTGTAGGCTTGAACACTGAAGCTTTCTTT
TRBV15	TRBJ1-1	.	.	CATSRERNTEAFF	TGTGCCACCAGCAGAGAGAGGAACACTGAAGCTTTCTTT
TRBV5-1	TRBJ2-1	.	.	CASALDNEQFF	TGCGCCAGCGCCTTAGACAATGAGCAGTTCTTC
TRBV4-1	TRBJ1-5	.	.	CASSQEWGVGNQPQHF	TGCGCCAGCAGCCAAGAGTGGGGAGTGGGCAATCAGCCCCAGCATTTT
TRBV28	TRBJ1-6	.	.	CASSQNGGAPSPLHF	TGTGCCAGCAGCCAGAATGGGGGGGCGCCTTCACCCCTCCACTTT
TRBV10-3	TRBJ1-1	.	TRBD1	CAISESMGGRGQGNTEAFF	TGTGCCATCAGTGAGTCGATGGGCGGCCGAGGACAGGGGAACACTGAAGCTTTCTTT
TRBV27	TRBJ2-1	.	.	CASSFGHSSYNEQFF	TGTGCCAGCAGTTTTGGTCACTCCTCCTACAATGAGCAGTTCTTC
TRBV6-5	TRBJ2-7	.	.	CATILGGEQYF	TGTGCCACCATTCTAGGAGGCGAGCAGTACTTC
TRBV5-4	TRBJ2-3	once	TRBD2	CASSASASGGAFGQYF	TGTGCCAGCAGCGCGTCTGCTAGCGGGGGGGCCTTCGGGCAGTATTTT
TRBV7-9	TRBJ2-2	.	TRBD2	CASSPPGLAGGTNTGELFF	TGTGCCAGCAGCCCCCCGGGACTAGCGGGGGGCACGAACACCGGGGAGCTGTTTTTT
TRBV4-2	TRBJ2-7	many	TRBD1	CASRTGEPGEQYF	TGTGCCAGTAGGACAGGGGAACCGGGCGAGCAGTACTTC
TRBV27	TRBJ2-1	.	.	CASSHTTLAQFF	TGTGCCAGCAGCCACACCACCTTAGCGCAGTTCTTC
TRBV7-2	TRBJ1-4	.	TRBD1	CASSPQAGGNEKLFF	TGTGCCAGCAGCCCCCAGGCAGGGGGGAATGAAAAACTGTTTTTT
TRBV30	TRBJ2-7	.	TRBD1	CAWTKDRYEQYF	TGTGCCTGGACCAAGGACAGGTACGAGCAGTACTTC
TRBV19	TRBJ1-1	.	.	CASSQTRNTEAFF	TGTGCCAGTAGTCAAACCAGGAACACTGAAGCTTTCTTT
TRBV6-6	TRBJ2-7	.	.	CASSYSPYSYEQYF	TGTGCCAGCAGTTACTCCCCCTACTCCTACGAGCAGTACTTC
TRBV9	TRBJ1-2	.	.	CASSVNNRALPYGYTF	TGTGCCAGCAGCGTTAACAACAGGGCCCTCCCCTATGGCTACACCTTC
TRBV7-9	TRBJ1-1	.	.	CASSLAQGSGTEAFF	TGTGCCAGCAGCCTGGCGCAGGGGTCGGGCACTGAAGCTTTCTTT
TRBV11-2	TRBJ1-2	once	.	CASSLSQGDGYTF	TGTGCCAGCAGCTTAAGCCAGGGTGATGGCTACACCTTC
TRBV18	TRBJ1-2	.	.	CASSPQGDYGYTF	TGTGCCAGCTCACCCCAGGGTGACTATGGCTACACCTTC
TRBV11-2	TRBJ2-7	once	TRBD2	CASNKLAGGLHEQYF	TGTGCCAGCAACAAACTAGCGGGGGGTCTCCACGAGCAGTACTTC
TRBV19	TRBJ2-2	.	.	CASSIGTGYHTGELFF	TGTGCCAGTAGTATCGGCACAGGGTATCACACCGGGGAGCTGTTTTTT
TRBV19	TRBJ2-4	.	TRBD1	CASSYRGNIQYF	TGTGCCAGTAGCTACAGGGGTAACATTCAGTACTTC
TRBV4-1	TRBJ1-2	.	.	CASSQVYRSGGYTF	TGCGCCAGCAGCCAAGTTTATCGAAGCGGTGGCTACACCTTC
TRBV29-1	TRBJ1-1	.	TRBD1	CSVITGANTEAFF	TGCAGCGTCATTACAGGGGCGAACACTGAAGCTTTCTTT
TRBV7-2	TRBJ1-6	.	TRBD1	CASSLVYDRGDSPLHF	TGTGCCAGCAGCTTAGTGTATGACAGGGGTGATTCACCCCTCCACTTT
TRBV5-4	TRBJ2-7	.	.	CASSLAGGHEQYF	TGTGCCAGCAGCTTGGCGGGGGGCCACGAGCAGTACTTC
TRBV7-2	TRBJ2-1	.	TRBD1	CASSLDRGSYNEQFF	TGTGCCAGCAGCTTAGACAGGGGGTCCTACAATGAGCAGTTCTTC
TRBV27	TRBJ1-2	few	.	CASTNGLEHGYTF	TGTGCCAGCACTAACGGCCTAGAGCATGGCTACACCTTC
TRBV27	TRBJ1-5	few	TRBD1	CASSFQGADQPQHF	TGTGCCAGCAGTTTCCAGGGGGCCGATCAGCCCCAGCATTTT
TRBV9	TRBJ1-2	.	.	CASSMEGYGYTF	TGTGCCAGCAGCATGGAGGGCTATGGCTACACCTTC
TRBV5-1	TRBJ2-1	few	TRBD1	CASRIGTGAYNEQFF	TGCGCCAGCAGGATTGGGACAGGGGCCTACAATGAGCAGTTCTTC
TRBV9	TRBJ2-3	.	TRBD2	CASSLGTSVQYF	TGTGCCAGCAGCCTCGGGACTAGCGTACAGTATTTT
TRBV4-2	TRBJ2-1	.	TRBD2	CASSQGSGETSYNEQFF	TGTGCCAGCAGCCAAGGGAGCGGGGAGACCTCCTACAATGAGCAGTTCTTC
TRBV29-1	TRBJ1-2	few	TRBD1	CSVDSDREYGYTF	TGCAGCGTTGATTCGGACAGGGAGTATGGCTACACCTTC
TRBV18	TRBJ1-2	.	.	CASSPVGDYYGYTF	TGTGCCAGCTCACCTGTTGGGGACTACTATGGCTACACCTTC
TRBV28	TRBJ1-5	.	TRBD1	CASSSTGGQPQHF	TGTGCCAGCAGCTCAACAGGGGGTCAGCCCCAGCATTTT
TRBV7-8	TRBJ1-4	once	TRBD1	CASSLAGQGARQLFF	TGTGCCAGCAGCTTAGCTGGACAGGGGGCGCGGCAACTGTTTTTT
TRBV5-1	TRBJ1-1	.	.	CASSLAGQGTEAFF	TGCGCCAGCAGCTTGGCAGGGCAGGGCACTGAAGCTTTCTTT
TRBV11-3	TRBJ2-3	.	TRBD2	CASSFGGGSTDTQYF	TGTGCCAGCAGCTTCGGGGGGGGCAGCACAGATACGCAGTATTTT
TRBV9	TRBJ2-6	.	TRBD1	CASSVPGQGELAGANVLTF	TGTGCCAGCAGCGTACCCGGACAGGGGGAACTGGCTGGGGCCAACGTCCTGACTTTC
TRBV9	TRBJ2-6	.	.	CASSWDSNVLTF	TGTGCCAGCAGTTGGGACTCCAACGTCCTGACTTTC
TRBV4-2	TRBJ1-2	once	.	CASSRGDGYTF	TGTGCCAGCAGCCGCGGGGATGGCTACACCTTC
TRBV19	TRBJ1-6	.	.	CASTTGQRTNSPLHF	TGTGCCAGTACCACCGGACAGCGCACGAATTCACCCCTCCACTTT
TRBV18	TRBJ1-1	.	TRBD1	CASSPPGTGTNTEAFF	TGTGCCAGCTCACCACCGGGGACAGGGACGAACACTGAAGCTTTCTTT
TRBV21-1	TRBJ2-5	few	.	CASSKEGTSGETQYF	TGTGCCAGCAGCAAAGAGGGGACTAGCGGGGAGACCCAGTACTTC
TRBV7-3	TRBJ2-1	.	TRBD1	CASSSDRYNEQFF	TGTGCCAGCAGTTCGGACAGGTACAATGAGCAGTTCTTC
TRBV5-8	TRBJ1-4	once	.	CASSLDTATNEKLFF	TGTGCCAGCAGCTTGGACACCGCAACTAATGAAAAACTGTTTTTT
TRBV9	TRBJ1-4	.	.	CASSVSLGGYGEKLFF	TGTGCCAGCAGCGTATCCCTGGGGGGTTACGGCGAAAAACTGTTTTTT
TRBV12-5	TRBJ2-5	.	TRBD2	CASGLVGGGVQETQYF	TGTGCTAGTGGTTTGGTTGGCGGGGGGGTACAAGAGACCCAGTACTTC
TRBV10-3	TRBJ2-7	few	TRBD1	CAISESMAPGQGYEQYF	TGTGCCATCAGTGAGTCGATGGCACCGGGACAGGGGTACGAGCAGTACTTC
TRBV29-1	TRBJ2-5	.	TRBD2	CSVEDRSTSGGSRKTQYF	TGCAGCGTTGAAGATCGGTCAACTAGCGGGGGGTCGAGGAAGACCCAGTACTTC
TRBV5-6	TRBJ2-5	.	TRBD2	CASSLGSGGVQETQYF	TGTGCCAGCAGCTTGGGAAGCGGGGGGGTTCAAGAGACCCAGTACTTC
TRBV9	TRBJ1-2	.	.	CASSGTVYGYTF	TGTGCCAGCAGCGGGACAGTGTATGGCTACACCTTC
TRBV25-1	TRBJ1-2	.	.	CASSESTVRANYGYTF	TGTGCCAGCAGTGAATCCACGGTACGGGCTAACTATGGCTACACCTTC
TRBV12-5	TRBJ2-1	medium-sized	TRBD2	CASGSGLANEQFF	TGTGCTAGTGGTTCGGGACTAGCCAATGAGCAGTTCTTC
TRBV14	TRBJ1-2	.	TRBD1	CASSRDRTNYGYTF	TGTGCCAGCAGCAGGGACAGAACTAACTATGGCTACACCTTC